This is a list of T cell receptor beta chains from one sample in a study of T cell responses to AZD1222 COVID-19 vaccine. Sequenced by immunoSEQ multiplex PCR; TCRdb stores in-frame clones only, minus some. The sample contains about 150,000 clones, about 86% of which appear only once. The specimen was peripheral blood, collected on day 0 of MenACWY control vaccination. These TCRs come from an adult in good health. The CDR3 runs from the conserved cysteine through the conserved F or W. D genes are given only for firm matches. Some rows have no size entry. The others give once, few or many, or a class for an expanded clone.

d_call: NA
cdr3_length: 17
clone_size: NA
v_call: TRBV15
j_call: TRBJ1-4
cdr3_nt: TGTGCCACCAGCAGAGATTGGACGGCAGCAACTAATGAAAAACTGTTTTTT
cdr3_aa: CATSRDWTAATNEKLFF

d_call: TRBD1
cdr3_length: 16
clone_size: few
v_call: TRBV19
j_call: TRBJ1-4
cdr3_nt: TGTGCCACCGAATCCCCAAATGGACAGGGGGGAGGAAAACTGTTTTTT
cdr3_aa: CATESPNGQGGGKLFF

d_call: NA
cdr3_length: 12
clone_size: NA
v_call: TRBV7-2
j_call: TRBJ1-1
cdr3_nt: TGTGCCAGCAGCTACACCTACACTGAAGCTTTCTTT
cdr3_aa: CASSYTYTEAFF

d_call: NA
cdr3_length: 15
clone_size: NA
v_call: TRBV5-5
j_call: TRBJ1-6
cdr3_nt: TGTGCCAGCAGCTGGGGCGGGGCGTCGAATTCACCCCTCCACTTT
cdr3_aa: CASSWGGASNSPLHF

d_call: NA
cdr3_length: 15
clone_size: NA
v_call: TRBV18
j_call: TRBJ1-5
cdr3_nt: TGTGCCAGCTCACCACCTAGATCCGGACATCAGCCCCAGCATTTT
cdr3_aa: CASSPPRSGHQPQHF

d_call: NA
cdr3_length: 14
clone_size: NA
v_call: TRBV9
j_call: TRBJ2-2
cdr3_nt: TGTGCCAGCAGCGCGGAACAGGGTGCCGGGGAGCTGTTTTTT
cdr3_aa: CASSAEQGAGELFF

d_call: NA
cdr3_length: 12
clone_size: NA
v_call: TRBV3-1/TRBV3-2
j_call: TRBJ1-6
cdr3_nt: TGTGCCAGCAGCCAAGATCATTCACCCCTCCACTTT
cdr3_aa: CASSQDHSPLHF

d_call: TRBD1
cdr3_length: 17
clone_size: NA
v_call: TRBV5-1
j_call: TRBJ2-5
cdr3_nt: TGCGCCAGCAGCTTGGGTGGTCTCGACAGGGGTGGAGAGACCCAGTACTTC
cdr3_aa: CASSLGGLDRGGETQYF

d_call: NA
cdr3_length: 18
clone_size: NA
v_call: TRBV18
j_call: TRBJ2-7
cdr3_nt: TGTGCCAGCTCACCACGTTCGGGGGGCGCCGACCCCTCCTACGAGCAGTACTTC
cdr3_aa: CASSPRSGGADPSYEQYF

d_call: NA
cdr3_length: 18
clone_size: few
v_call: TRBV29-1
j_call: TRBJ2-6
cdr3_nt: TGCAGCGTCGTTTTGGGACACCAAACTGGATCTGGGGCCAACGTCCTGACTTTC
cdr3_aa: CSVVLGHQTGSGANVLTF

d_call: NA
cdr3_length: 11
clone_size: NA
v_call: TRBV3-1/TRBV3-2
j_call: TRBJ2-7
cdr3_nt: TGTGCCAGCAGCCCCCTTAACAAGCAGTACTTC
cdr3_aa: CASSPLNKQYF

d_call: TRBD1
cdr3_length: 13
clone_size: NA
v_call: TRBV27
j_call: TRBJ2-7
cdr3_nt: TGTGCCAGCACCGGGACAGCGGCCTACGAGCAGTACTTC
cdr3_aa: CASTGTAAYEQYF

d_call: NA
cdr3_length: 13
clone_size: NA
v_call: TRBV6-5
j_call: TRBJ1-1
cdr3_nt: TGTGCCAGCACAGGGGCTTTGAACACTGAAGCTTTCTTT
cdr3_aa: CASTGALNTEAFF

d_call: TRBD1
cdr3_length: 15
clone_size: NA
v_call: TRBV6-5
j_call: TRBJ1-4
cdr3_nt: TGTGCCAGCAGTTACCCCGGACAGGGTAGTGAAAAACTGTTTTTT
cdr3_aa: CASSYPGQGSEKLFF

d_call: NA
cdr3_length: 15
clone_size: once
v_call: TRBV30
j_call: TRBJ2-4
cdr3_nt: TGTGCCTGGACGGGGGAGCGATCTTCCAAAAACATTCAGTACTTC
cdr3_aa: CAWTGERSSKNIQYF

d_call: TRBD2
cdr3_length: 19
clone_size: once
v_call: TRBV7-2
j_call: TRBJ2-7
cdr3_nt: TGTGCCAGCAGCCTCCCCGGCGGCGCGGGAGTCCGGAAAGCATACGAGCAGTACTTC
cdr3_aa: CASSLPGGAGVRKAYEQYF

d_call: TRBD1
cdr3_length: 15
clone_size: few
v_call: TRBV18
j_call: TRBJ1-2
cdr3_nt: TGTGCCAGCTCACCACCTGGGACAGGGAGCTATGGCTACACCTTC
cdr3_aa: CASSPPGTGSYGYTF

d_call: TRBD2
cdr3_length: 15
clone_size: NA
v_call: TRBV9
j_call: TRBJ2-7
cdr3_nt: TGTGCCAGCAGCGTAGGAGCGGGAGGGGACTACGAGCAGTACTTC
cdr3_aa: CASSVGAGGDYEQYF

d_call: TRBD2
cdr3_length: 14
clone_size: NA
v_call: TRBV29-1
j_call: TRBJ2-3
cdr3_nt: TGCAGCGCCGCAACTAGCGGGAGTTTCGCTACGCAGTATTTT
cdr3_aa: CSAATSGSFATQYF

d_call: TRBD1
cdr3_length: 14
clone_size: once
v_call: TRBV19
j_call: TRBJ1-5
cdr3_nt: TGTGCCAGTATCGGGACAGGGTGGAATCAGCCCCAGCATTTT
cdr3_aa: CASIGTGWNQPQHF

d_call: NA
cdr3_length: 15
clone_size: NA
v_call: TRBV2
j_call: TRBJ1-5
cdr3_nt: TGTGCCAGCAGTGAAGAACCCGACGTGGTACAGCCCCAGCATTTT
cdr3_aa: CASSEEPDVVQPQHF

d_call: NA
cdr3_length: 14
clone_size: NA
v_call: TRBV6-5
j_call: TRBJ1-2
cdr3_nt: TGTGCCAGCACCCCCGGGGGGAATAACTATGGCTACACCTTC
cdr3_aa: CASTPGGNNYGYTF

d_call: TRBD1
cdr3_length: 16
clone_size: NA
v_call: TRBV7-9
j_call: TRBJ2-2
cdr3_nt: TGTGCCAGCAGCTTAGCCCGGGACAGACCCACCGGGGAGCTGTTTTTT
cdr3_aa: CASSLARDRPTGELFF

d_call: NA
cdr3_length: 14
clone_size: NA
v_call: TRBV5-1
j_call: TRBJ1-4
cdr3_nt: TGCGCCAGCAGCCTGGAGAGACAGGATGAAAAACTGTTTTTT
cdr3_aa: CASSLERQDEKLFF

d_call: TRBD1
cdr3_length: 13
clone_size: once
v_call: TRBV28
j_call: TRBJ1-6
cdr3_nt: TGTGCCTCTCGGGACAGCGCCAATTCACCCCTCCACTTT
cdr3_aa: CASRDSANSPLHF

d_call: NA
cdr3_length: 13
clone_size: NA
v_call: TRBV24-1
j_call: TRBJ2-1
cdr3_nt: TGTGCCACCAGTGATTTGTCCTACAATGAGCAGTTCTTC
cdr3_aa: CATSDLSYNEQFF

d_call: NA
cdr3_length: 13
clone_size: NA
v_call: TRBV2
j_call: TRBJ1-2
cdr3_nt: TGTGCCAGCAGTGACAGTCTGAACTATGGCTACACCTTC
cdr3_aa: CASSDSLNYGYTF

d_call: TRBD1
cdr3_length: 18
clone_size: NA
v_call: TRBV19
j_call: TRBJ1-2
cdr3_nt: TGTGCCAGTAGCACAAAAAGGGACAGGGCAAGTTCGTACGGAGGCTACACCTTC
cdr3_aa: CASSTKRDRASSYGGYTF

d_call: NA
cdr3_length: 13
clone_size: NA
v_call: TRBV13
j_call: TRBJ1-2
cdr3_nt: TGTGCCAGCAGCTCCGGACGGGACTATGGCTACACCTTC
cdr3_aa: CASSSGRDYGYTF

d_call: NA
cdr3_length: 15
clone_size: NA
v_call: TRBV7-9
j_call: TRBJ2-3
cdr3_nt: TGTGCCAGCAGCTTAGAACACAGGGCTGAAGATACGCAGTATTTT
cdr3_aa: CASSLEHRAEDTQYF

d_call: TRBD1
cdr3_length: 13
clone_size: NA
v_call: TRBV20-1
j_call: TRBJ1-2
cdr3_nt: TGCAGTGCTAGTAAGACAGGGACGGGTGGCTACACCTTC
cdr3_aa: CSASKTGTGGYTF

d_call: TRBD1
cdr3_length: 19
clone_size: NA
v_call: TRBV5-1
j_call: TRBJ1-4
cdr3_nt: TGCGCCAGCAGCTTATCTGGGGGGACAGGGGCTGCAACTAATGAAAAACTGTTTTTT
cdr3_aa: CASSLSGGTGAATNEKLFF

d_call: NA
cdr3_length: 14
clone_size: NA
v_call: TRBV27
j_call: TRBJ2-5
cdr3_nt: TGTGCCAGCACCCGGATCTGGGGAGGAGAGACCCAGTACTTC
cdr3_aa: CASTRIWGGETQYF

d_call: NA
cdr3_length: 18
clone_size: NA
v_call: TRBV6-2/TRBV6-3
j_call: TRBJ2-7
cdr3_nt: TGTGCCAGCAGCCCTTTCCGAGTGTTATTGACGGACTCCTACGAGCAGTACTTC
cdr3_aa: CASSPFRVLLTDSYEQYF

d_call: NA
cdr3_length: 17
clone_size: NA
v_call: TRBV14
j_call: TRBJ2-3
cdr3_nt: TGTGCCAGCAGCCAAGGAAAGGACCGAAAATTCACAGATACGCAGTATTTT
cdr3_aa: CASSQGKDRKFTDTQYF

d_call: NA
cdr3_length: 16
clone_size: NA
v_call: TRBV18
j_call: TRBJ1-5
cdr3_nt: TGTGCCAGCTCACCGGCGGGATCCACCGGGGCTCAGCCCCAGCATTTT
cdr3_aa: CASSPAGSTGAQPQHF

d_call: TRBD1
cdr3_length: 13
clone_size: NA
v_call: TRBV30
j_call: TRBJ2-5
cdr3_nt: TGTGCCTGGAGCGGACAGGGAAGAGAGACCCAGTACTTC
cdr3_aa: CAWSGQGRETQYF

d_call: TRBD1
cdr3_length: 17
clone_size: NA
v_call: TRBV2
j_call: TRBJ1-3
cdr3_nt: TGTGCCAGCAGACCCAGACAGGGTCTGAATTCTGGAAACACCATATATTTT
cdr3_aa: CASRPRQGLNSGNTIYF

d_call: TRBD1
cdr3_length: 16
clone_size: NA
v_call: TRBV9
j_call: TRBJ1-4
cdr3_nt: TGTGCCAGCAGCGTAGCAAACAGGGGACGAGGGGAAAAACTGTTTTTT
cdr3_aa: CASSVANRGRGEKLFF

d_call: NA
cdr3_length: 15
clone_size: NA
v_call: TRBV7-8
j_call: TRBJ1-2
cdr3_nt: TGTGCCAGCAGCTTAGCTGGCTCTAATAACTATGGCTACACCTTC
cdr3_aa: CASSLAGSNNYGYTF

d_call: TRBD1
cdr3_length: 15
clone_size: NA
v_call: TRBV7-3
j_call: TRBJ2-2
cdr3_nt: TGTGCCAGCAGCTTGAGACAGGGCGGCACCGGGGAGCTGTTTTTT
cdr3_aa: CASSLRQGGTGELFF

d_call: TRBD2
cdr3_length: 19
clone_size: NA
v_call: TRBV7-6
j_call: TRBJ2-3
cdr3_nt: TGTGCCAGCAGCTTAGGTATTCTAGCGGGAGACTCTCGCACAGATACGCAGTATTTT
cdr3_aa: CASSLGILAGDSRTDTQYF

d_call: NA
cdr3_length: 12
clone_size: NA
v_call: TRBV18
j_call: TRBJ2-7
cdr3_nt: TGTGCCAGCTCACCGGGGCCGCCGGAGCAGTACTTC
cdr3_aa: CASSPGPPEQYF

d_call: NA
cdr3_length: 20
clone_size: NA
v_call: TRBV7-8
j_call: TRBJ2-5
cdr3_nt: TGTGCCAGCAGCTTAAATCCCATATCCGGGACCCTGGGATGGGAAGAGACCCAGTACTTC
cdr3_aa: CASSLNPISGTLGWEETQYF

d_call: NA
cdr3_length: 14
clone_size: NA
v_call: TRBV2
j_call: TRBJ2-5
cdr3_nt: TGTGCCGGTACGAGACCCGGGACACAAGAGACCCAGTACTTC
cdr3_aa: CAGTRPGTQETQYF

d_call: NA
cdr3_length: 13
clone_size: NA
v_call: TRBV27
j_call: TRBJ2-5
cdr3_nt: TGTGCCAGCAGTTCGGAAGGGCGGGAGACCCAGTACTTC
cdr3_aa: CASSSEGRETQYF

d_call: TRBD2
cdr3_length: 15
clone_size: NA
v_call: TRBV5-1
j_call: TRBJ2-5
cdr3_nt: TGCGCCAGCAGCCGCTCCGGCGGGGGTGGGGAGACCCAGTACTTC
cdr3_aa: CASSRSGGGGETQYF

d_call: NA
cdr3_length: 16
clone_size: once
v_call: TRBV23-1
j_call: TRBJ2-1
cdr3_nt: TGCGCCAGCAGTCAATCTGGGGGTCAACGATACCATGAGCAGTTCTTC
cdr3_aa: CASSQSGGQRYHEQFF

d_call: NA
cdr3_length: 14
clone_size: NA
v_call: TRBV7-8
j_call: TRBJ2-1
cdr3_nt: TGTGCCAGCAGCTCAAAGCGGGCGGTCAATGAGCAGTTCTTC
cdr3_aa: CASSSKRAVNEQFF

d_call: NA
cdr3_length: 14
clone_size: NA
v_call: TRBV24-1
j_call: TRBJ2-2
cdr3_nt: TGTGCCACCTCCGGGACGACGAACACCGGGGAGCTGTTTTTT
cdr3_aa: CATSGTTNTGELFF

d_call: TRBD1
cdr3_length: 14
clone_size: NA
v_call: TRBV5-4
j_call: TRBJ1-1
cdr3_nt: TGTGCCAGCAGCGGACAGGGGGCGAACACTGAAGCTTTCTTT
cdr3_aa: CASSGQGANTEAFF